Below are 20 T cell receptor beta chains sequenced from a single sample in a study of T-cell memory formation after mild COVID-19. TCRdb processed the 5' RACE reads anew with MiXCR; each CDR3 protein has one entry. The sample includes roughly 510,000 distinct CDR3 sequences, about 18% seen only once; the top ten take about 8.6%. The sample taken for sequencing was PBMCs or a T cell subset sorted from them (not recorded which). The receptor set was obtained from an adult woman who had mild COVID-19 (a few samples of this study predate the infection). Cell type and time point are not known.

CDR3 protein: CASSFRAGEPYEQYF. CDR3 in DNA: TGTGCCAGCAGTTTTAGGGCAGGGGAACCCTACGAGCAGTACTTC. V usage is TRBV12-3 or TRBV12-4 and J usage is TRBJ2-7, with D possibly being TRBD1 (6 bases). The V gene lost 3 bases and the J gene lost 2 bases, with 14 bases spanning the gap. The CDR3 loop spans 15 amino acids.

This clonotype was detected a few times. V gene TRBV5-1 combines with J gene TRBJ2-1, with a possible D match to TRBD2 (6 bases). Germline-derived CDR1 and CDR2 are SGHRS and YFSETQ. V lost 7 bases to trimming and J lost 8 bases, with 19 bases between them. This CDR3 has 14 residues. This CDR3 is CASFEDRGSHEQFF. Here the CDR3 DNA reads TGCGCCAGCTTCGAAGACCGGGGGTCGCATGAGCAGTTCTTC. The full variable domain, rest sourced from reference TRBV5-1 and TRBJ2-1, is KAGVTQTPRYLIKTRGQQVTLSCSPISGHRSVSWYQQTPGQGLQFLFEYFSETQRNKGNFPGRFSGRQFSNSRSEMNVSTLELGDSALYLCASFEDRGSHEQFFGPGTRLTVL.

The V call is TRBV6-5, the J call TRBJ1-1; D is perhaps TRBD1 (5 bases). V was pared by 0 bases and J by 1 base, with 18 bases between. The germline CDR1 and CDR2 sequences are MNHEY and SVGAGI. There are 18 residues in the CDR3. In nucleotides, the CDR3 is TGTGCCAGCAGTTACTCGAAGGGGAGCTGGGCTTCGAACACTGAAGCTTTCTTT. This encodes CASSYSKGSWASNTEAFF.

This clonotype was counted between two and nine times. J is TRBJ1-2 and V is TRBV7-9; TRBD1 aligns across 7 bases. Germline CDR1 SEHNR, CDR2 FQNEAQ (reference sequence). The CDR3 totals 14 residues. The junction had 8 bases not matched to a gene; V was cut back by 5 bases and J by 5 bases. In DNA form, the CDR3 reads TGTGCCAGCAGCCCAAAAGGGACAGCTTATGGCTACACCTTC. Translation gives CASSPKGTAYGYTF.

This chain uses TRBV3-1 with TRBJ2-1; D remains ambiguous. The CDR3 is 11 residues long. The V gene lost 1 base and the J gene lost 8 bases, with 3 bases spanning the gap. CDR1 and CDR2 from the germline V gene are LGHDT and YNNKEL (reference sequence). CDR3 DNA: TGTGCCAGCAGCCAAGTTTATGAGCAGTTCTTC. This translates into CASSQVYEQFF.

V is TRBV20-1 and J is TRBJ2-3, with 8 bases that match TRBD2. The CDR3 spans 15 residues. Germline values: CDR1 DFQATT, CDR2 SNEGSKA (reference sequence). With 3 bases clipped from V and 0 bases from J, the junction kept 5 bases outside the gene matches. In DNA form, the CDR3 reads TGCAGTGCTAGGAGCGGGGGTAGTAGCACAGATACGCAGTATTTT. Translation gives CSARSGGSSTDTQYF.

The CDR3 protein is CASSLGQVREQYF. The CDR3 bases are TGTGCCAGCAGCTTAGGACAGGTCCGCGAGCAGTACTTC. The V call is TRBV7-9, the J call TRBJ2-7, with D possibly TRBD1 on 6 matching bases. This CDR3 comprises 13 residues. Germline values: CDR1 SEHNR, CDR2 FQNEAQ (reference sequence). Deletions cut 1 base from V and 6 bases from J, with 10 bases between.

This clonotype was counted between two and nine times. The CDR3 DNA sequence: TGTGCCACCAGTGACCCAGGGGGCTCCTACAATGAGCAGTTCTTC. Its protein is CATSDPGGSYNEQFF. The V call is TRBV24-1, the J call TRBJ2-1; 7 bases line up with TRBD1. This CDR3 contains 15 residues. Germline-derived CDR1 and CDR2 are KGHDR and SFDVKD. Trimming took 4 bases from V and 0 from J; bases not matched to a gene: 2.

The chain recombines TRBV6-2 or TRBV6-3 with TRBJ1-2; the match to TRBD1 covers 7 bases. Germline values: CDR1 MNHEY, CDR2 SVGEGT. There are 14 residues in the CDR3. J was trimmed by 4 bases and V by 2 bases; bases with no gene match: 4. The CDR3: CASSYKGAVYGYTF. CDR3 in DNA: TGTGCCAGCAGTTACAAGGGGGCGGTCTATGGCTACACCTTC.

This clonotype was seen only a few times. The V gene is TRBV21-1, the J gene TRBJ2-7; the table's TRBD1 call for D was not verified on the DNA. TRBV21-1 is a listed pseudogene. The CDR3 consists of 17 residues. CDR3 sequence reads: CASNPEEGVHSSHEQYF. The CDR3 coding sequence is TGTGCCAGCAACCCGGAGGAGGGGGTACACTCCTCGCACGAGCAGTACTTC.

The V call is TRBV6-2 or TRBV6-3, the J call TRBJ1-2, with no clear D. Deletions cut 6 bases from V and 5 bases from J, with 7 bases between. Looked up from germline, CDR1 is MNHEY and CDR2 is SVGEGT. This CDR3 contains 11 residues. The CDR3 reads CASRGNYGYTF. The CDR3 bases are TGTGCCAGCAGAGGGAATTATGGCTACACCTTC.

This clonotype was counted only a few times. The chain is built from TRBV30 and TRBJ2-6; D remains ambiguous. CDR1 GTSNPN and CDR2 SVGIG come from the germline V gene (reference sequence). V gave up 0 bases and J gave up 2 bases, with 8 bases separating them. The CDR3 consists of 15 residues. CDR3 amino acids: CAWSVPRPGANVLTF. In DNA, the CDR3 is TGTGCCTGGAGTGTTCCCCGGCCTGGGGCCAACGTCCTGACTTTC.

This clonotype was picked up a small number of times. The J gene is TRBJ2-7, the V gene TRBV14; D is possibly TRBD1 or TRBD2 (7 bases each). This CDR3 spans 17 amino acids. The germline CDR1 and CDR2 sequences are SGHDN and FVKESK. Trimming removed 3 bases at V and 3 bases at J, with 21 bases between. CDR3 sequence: CASSQTGGTVYYYEQYF. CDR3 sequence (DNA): TGTGCCAGCAGCCAGACCGGGGGGACAGTTTATTACTACGAGCAGTACTTC.

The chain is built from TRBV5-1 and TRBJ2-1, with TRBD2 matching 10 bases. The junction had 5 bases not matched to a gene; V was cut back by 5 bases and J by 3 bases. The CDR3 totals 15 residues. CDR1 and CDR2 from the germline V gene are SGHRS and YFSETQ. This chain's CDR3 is CASRAGTSVYNEQFF. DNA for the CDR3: TGCGCCAGCAGGGCCGGGACTAGCGTCTACAATGAGCAGTTCTTC.

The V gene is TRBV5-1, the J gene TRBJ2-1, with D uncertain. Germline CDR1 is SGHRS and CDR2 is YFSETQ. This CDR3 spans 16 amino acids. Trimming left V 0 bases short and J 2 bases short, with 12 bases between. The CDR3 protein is CASSLAPRDTYNEQFF. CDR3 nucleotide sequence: TGCGCCAGCAGCTTGGCCCCTAGAGACACCTACAATGAGCAGTTCTTC.

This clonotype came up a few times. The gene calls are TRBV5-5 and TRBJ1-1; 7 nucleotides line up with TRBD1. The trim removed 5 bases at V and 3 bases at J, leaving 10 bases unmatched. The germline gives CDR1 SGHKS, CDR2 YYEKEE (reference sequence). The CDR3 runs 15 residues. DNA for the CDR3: TGTGCCAGCAGATCTCAACAGGGGTTGGACACTGAAGCTTTCTTT. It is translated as CASRSQQGLDTEAFF.

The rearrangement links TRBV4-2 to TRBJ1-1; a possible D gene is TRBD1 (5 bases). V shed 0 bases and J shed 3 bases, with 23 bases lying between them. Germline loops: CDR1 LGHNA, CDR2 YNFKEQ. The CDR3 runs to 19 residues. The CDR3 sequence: CASSQDLSGKRRMDTEAFF. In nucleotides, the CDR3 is TGTGCCAGCAGCCAAGATTTGTCAGGGAAGAGGCGAATGGACACTGAAGCTTTCTTT.

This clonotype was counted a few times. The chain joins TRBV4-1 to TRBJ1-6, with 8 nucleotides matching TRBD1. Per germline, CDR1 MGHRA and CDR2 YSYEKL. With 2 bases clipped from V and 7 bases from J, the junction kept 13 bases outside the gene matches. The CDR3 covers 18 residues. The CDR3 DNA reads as TGCGCCAGCAGCCAACTTCCCCAGGGGGCGCTAGGAAATTCACCCCTCCACTTT. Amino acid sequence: CASSQLPQGALGNSPLHF.

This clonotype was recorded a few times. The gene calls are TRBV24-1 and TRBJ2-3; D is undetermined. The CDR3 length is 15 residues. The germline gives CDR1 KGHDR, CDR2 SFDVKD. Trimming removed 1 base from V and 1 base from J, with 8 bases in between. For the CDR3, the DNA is TGTGCCACCAGTGATTTAGGAGTGGGCACAGATACGCAGTATTTT. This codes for CATSDLGVGTDTQYF.

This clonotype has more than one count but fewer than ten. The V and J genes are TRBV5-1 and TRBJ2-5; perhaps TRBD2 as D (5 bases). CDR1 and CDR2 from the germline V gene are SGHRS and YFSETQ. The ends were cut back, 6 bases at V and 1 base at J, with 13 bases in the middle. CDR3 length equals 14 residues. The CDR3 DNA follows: TGCGCCAGCACGAGGAGCGGCTTCCAAGAGACCCAGTACTTC. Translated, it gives CASTRSGFQETQYF. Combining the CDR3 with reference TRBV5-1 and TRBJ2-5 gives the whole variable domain KAGVTQTPRYLIKTRGQQVTLSCSPISGHRSVSWYQQTPGQGLQFLFEYFSETQRNKGNFPGRFSGRQFSNSRSEMNVSTLELGDSALYLCASTRSGFQETQYFGPGTRLLVL.